One sample yielded the 24 T cell receptor beta chains listed below, sequenced in a study of cytomegalovirus exposure and HLA in healthy donors. The PCR employed 60 Vbeta primers together with 13 Jbeta primers. Profiling relied on immunoSEQ multiplex PCR, and the TCRdb table lists in-frame clones only, not all of them. This sample has fewer than 200,000 clones, with 75% to 90% found just once. Sequencing was performed on PBMCs. These receptors were taken from a boy between 2 and 10 years old in good health and CMV-seronegative.

The rearrangement uses TRBV29-1 and TRBJ1-5, with unresolved D. V lost 7 bases and J 7 bases, leaving 20 bases between the germline ends. The CDR3 is 14 residues long. Germline CDR1 SQVTM, CDR2 ANQGSEA. Written as DNA, the CDR3 is TGCAGCGCCAAAATACGGGAAGGTGACCAGCCCCAGCATTTT. It is translated as CSAKIREGDQPQHF.

The V gene is TRBV2, the J gene TRBJ2-3; 9 bases line up with TRBD2. Unmatched junction bases numbered 11, after V lost 10 bases and J lost 3 bases. Germline V CDR1 and CDR2: SNHLY, FYNNEI. The CDR3 is 15 residues long. CDR3 protein: CATDGREGLTDTQYF. The CDR3 DNA follows: TGTGCCACTGACGGGCGGGAGGGGTTAACAGATACGCAGTATTTT.

The gene calls are TRBV28 and TRBJ2-6; D is perhaps TRBD1 (7 bases). The CDR3 sequence is 20 residues long. Trimming cost V 2 bases and J 0 bases, with 20 bases left between them. Germline V gene lookup returns CDR1 MDHEN and CDR2 SYDVKM. In DNA, the CDR3 is TGTGCCAGCAGTTTAAACTCGGGGGACAGCGGACTCTCTGGGGCCAACGTCCTGACTTTC. It encodes CASSLNSGDSGLSGANVLTF.

In DNA form, the CDR3 reads TGTGCCAGCTCACCACCTACTCGATATGGCTACACCTTC. It is translated as CASSPPTRYGYTF. The V call is TRBV18, the J call TRBJ1-2; D gene uncertain. Germline loops: CDR1 KGHSH, CDR2 LQKENI. V dropped 0 bases and J dropped 5 bases, with 7 bases sitting between them. The CDR3 consists of 13 residues. Drawing the rest from reference TRBV18 and TRBJ1-2, the complete variable domain is NAGVMQNPRHLVRRRGQEARLRCSPMKGHSHVYWYRQLPEEGLKFMVYLQKENIIDESGMPKERFSAEFPKEGPSILRIQQVVRGDSAAYFCASSPPTRYGYTFGSGTRLTVV.

J is TRBJ2-2 and V is TRBV7-9, with 11 bases lining up with TRBD2. Germline CDR1 and CDR2: SEHNR and FQNEAQ (reference sequence). V lost 5 bases, J lost 4 bases, and 3 bases stayed unmatched. The CDR3 length is 15 residues. In nucleotides, the CDR3 is TGTGCCAGCAGCGCCGGGACTAGCGGCACCGGGGAGCTGTTTTTT. Translated: CASSAGTSGTGELFF.

This chain uses TRBV30 with TRBJ2-7; D is unclear. CDR1 is GTSNPN and CDR2 is SVGIG in the germline V gene (reference sequence). Trimming cost V 2 bases and J 2 bases, with 13 bases left between them. The CDR3 loop spans 14 amino acids. CDR3 in DNA: TGTGCCTGGAGTTCACTTATCAACGCCTACGAGCAGTACTTC. It yields the protein CAWSSLINAYEQYF.

This sequence joins TRBV27 and TRBJ1-5, with D unresolved. The germline gives CDR1 MNHEY, CDR2 SMNVEV (reference sequence). The CDR3 is 14 residues long. Trimming pared 7 bases from V and 0 bases from J, leaving 10 bases between. The CDR3 DNA sequence: TGTGCCAGCAATCCCAACTATAGCAATCAGCCCCAGCATTTT. Translating it yields CASNPNYSNQPQHF.

In DNA, the CDR3 is TGTGCCAGCAGTCGAGATTCCTACGAGCAGTACTTC. Its translation is CASSRDSYEQYF. The chain has TRBV6-5 and TRBJ2-7; no definite D call. Germline lookup yields CDR1 MNHEY and CDR2 SVGAGI. Deletions cut 5 bases from V and 1 base from J, with 6 bases between. The CDR3 has 12 residues.

The rearrangement uses TRBV4-1 and TRBJ2-1; D might be TRBD2 (5 bases). V was clipped by 1 base and J by 0 bases, with 7 bases between them. CDR1 MGHRA and CDR2 YSYEKL come from the germline V gene. The CDR3 contains 15 residues. This chain's CDR3 is CASSQAGSSYNEQFF. Here the CDR3 DNA reads TGCGCCAGCAGCCAAGCTGGGAGCTCCTACAATGAGCAGTTCTTC.

The chain is built from TRBV15 and TRBJ1-4; no clear D gene. This CDR3 is built from 14 residues. With 1 base removed from V and 3 bases from J, the gap between germline ends came to 6 bases. Germline lookup yields CDR1 LNHNV and CDR2 YYDKDF (reference sequence). CDR3 coding DNA: TGTGCCACCAGCAGAGGAAAGCCTAATGAAAAACTGTTTTTT. Amino acids: CATSRGKPNEKLFF.

The J gene is TRBJ2-5, the V gene TRBV27; perhaps TRBD1 as D (6 bases). With 0 bases removed from V and 5 bases from J, the gap between germline ends came to 13 bases. Germline V lookup: CDR1 MNHEY, CDR2 SMNVEV (reference sequence). This CDR3 spans 15 amino acids. The CDR3 sequence is CASSLSPRGYETQYF. CDR3 nucleotide sequence: TGTGCCAGCAGTTTATCCCCCAGGGGATACGAGACCCAGTACTTC.

The chain carries TRBV5-6 and TRBJ2-1; the match to TRBD2 covers 9 bases. Germline CDR1 SGHDT, CDR2 YYEEEE. The CDR3 contains 15 residues. The ends lost 4 bases at V and 5 bases at J; junction bases unmatched: 7. Here the CDR3 DNA reads TGTGCCAGCAGCCCAAGGGCTAGCGGGAACAATGAGCAGTTCTTC. Translating gives CASSPRASGNNEQFF.

The chain links TRBV28 to TRBJ1-2, with 9 bases lining up with TRBD1. V gave up 6 bases and J gave up 5 bases; unmatched junction bases: 7. Germline V gives CDR1 MDHEN, CDR2 SYDVKM. The CDR3 contains 14 residues. CDR3 region: CASRTGGLGYGYTF. CDR3 coding DNA: TGTGCCAGCAGAACAGGGGGCTTGGGGTATGGCTACACCTTC.

Remarks on this clone: A junction end diverges from the germline sequence, so it may reflect a read error. The chain carries TRBV7-9 and TRBJ2-2, with 7 bases fitting TRBD1. CDR1 SEHNR and CDR2 FQNEAQ come from the germline V gene (reference sequence). The CDR3 spans 15 residues. The CDR3: CSSSLETGWTGELFF. The CDR3 DNA follows: TGTTCCAGCAGCTTAGAGACAGGGTGGACCGGGGAGCTGTTTTTT. Complete variable domain (other parts from reference TRBV7-9 and TRBJ2-2): DTGVSQNPRHKITKRGQNVTFRCDPISEHNRLYWYRQTLGQGPEFLTYFQNEAQLEKSRLLSDRFSAERPKGSFSTLEIQRTEQGDSAMYLCSSSLETGWTGELFFGEGSRLTVL.

This sequence joins TRBV30 and TRBJ1-2; D possibly corresponds to TRBD1 (6 bases). Trimming removed 4 bases at V and 5 bases at J, with 20 bases between. The CDR3 runs to 15 residues. Germline CDR1 is GTSNPN and CDR2 is SVGIG (reference sequence). CDR3 residues: CAWIGGGEYYYGYTF. CDR3 sequence (DNA): TGTGCCTGGATTGGAGGGGGGGAATATTATTATGGCTACACCTTC.

The chain uses TRBV6-6 and TRBJ1-3, with 7 bases aligning to TRBD1. Germline loops: CDR1 MNHNY, CDR2 SVGAGI (reference sequence). The CDR3 consists of 15 residues. Germline trimming cut 3 bases from V and 2 bases from J; bases unmatched to any gene: 4. The CDR3 loop is CASSYSTGAGNTIYF. CDR3 nucleotides: TGTGCCAGCAGTTATTCTACAGGGGCTGGAAACACCATATATTTT.

The chain joins TRBV6-1 to TRBJ1-6; D ambiguous. Germline-derived CDR1 and CDR2 are MNHNS and SASEGT. Trimming left V 6 bases short and J 14 bases short, with 17 bases between. The CDR3 sequence is 13 residues long. CDR3 DNA: TGTGCCAGCAGCCTAAAGACCGGAGGGACCCTCCACTTT. It specifies CASSLKTGGTLHF.

V and J are TRBV5-1 and TRBJ2-3; maybe TRBD1 (5 bases). The CDR3 extends over 14 amino acids. Deletions cut 2 bases from V and 6 bases from J, with 13 bases between. Germline V gene data show CDR1 as SGHRS and CDR2 as YFSETQ. The CDR3 bases are TGCGCCAGCAGCTTAAAGGGGCCAGGGGATACGCAGTATTTT. Translation: CASSLKGPGDTQYF.

V gene TRBV5-1 combines with J gene TRBJ2-1; D unclear. CDR1 and CDR2 from the germline V gene are SGHRS and YFSETQ. Trimming took off 2 bases at V and 2 bases at J, with 14 bases between the two ends. The CDR3 runs 16 residues. The CDR3 spells CASSFRPLGAYNEQFF. The CDR3 DNA reads TGCGCCAGCAGCTTCAGGCCCCTCGGCGCCTACAATGAGCAGTTCTTC.

Concerning this clone itself: A much larger clone sits a single nucleotide away, making a read error possible. The rearrangement joins TRBV27 to TRBJ2-2; maybe TRBD1 (6 bases). The germline V and J ends were trimmed by 6 bases and 1 base, with 9 bases remaining between them. Per the germline V gene, CDR1 is MNHEY and CDR2 is SMNVEV (reference sequence). The CDR3 covers 14 residues. The CDR3 spells CASSRGQNTGELFF. The CDR3 DNA reads TGTGCCAGCAGCCGGGGACAGAACACCGGGGAGCTGTTTTTT.

This chain uses TRBV19 with TRBJ1-4; no definite D call. The CDR3 has 13 residues. The V gene lost 3 bases and the J gene lost 4 bases, with 6 bases spanning the gap. Germline values: CDR1 LNHDA, CDR2 SQIVND (reference sequence). The CDR3 region has the DNA TGTGCCAGTAGTATCGCAGATAATGAAAAACTGTTTTTT. It encodes CASSIADNEKLFF.

The CDR3 nucleotides read TGTGCCAGCAGTTACTCTGGCGGGAGAGAATACGAGCAGTACTTC. Translated: CASSYSGGREYEQYF. The V and J genes are TRBV6-5 and TRBJ2-7; 7 bases map to TRBD2. Germline CDR1 and CDR2: MNHEY and SVGAGI. Trimming took 0 bases from V and 4 from J; bases not matched to a gene: 6. This CDR3 region has 15 residues.

This clone was picked up one time. V gene TRBV19 combines with J gene TRBJ2-1; D gene ambiguous. Trimming removed 7 bases from V and 5 bases from J, with 18 bases in between. This CDR3 region has 15 residues. CDR1 LNHDA and CDR2 SQIVND come from the germline V gene (reference sequence). In DNA form, the CDR3 reads TGTGCCAGTAAACTAACCCACCAGCGTAACAATGAGCAGTTCTTC. Amino acids: CASKLTHQRNNEQFF.

This clone occurred a few times. The CDR3 sequence: CASSSLNSGYGYTF. CDR3 DNA sequence: TGTGCCAGCAGTTCACTCAACTCGGGCTATGGCTACACCTTC. The V gene is TRBV6-5, the J gene TRBJ1-2; no clear D gene. Germline V lookup: CDR1 MNHEY, CDR2 SVGAGI. The CDR3 has 14 amino acids. V shed 4 bases and J shed 4 bases, with 13 bases lying between them.